This TCR beta chain was found in a study of blood T cell repertoires in COVID-19 (dated by TCRdb to 2018 to 2020). Turning to the overall study: The collaborator samples originated in the United States, Italy and Spain and spanned the acute and convalescent phases of COVID-19. The material from the prospective study consisted of cDNA or gDNA derived from T cells, B-cell-depleted T cells, or PBMCs. Sample metadata almost always included a de-identified subject ID, COVID-19 status, age in years and sex. The repertoires were released in a freely available public database intended as a resource for research on the immune response to SARS-CoV-2. The dataset comprised deeply sampled blood TCRbeta repertoires from subjects exposed to, actively infected with, or recovered from COVID-19. Samples were obtained from the ongoing ImmuneRACE study (first 160 participants) and from roughly 1,300 subjects provided by 6 global collaborators. HLA class I and class II types, where available, came from metadata supplied by the sample provider rather than from assay-based typing. What the study reported, not specific to this receptor: How much clinical and demographic metadata was included differed by source and by participant, and the metadata was provided uncurated.

Participants in the prospective study were enrolled through a virtual design, were aged roughly 18 to 100 years, and lived in approximately 25 United States geographic areas. In the prospective study, participants were assigned to cohorts based on the clinical history participants reported in a screening survey and a study questionnaire. For ImmuneRACE Cohort 3, a participant was defined as recovered based on two consecutive negative NP/OP PCR tests, clearance by a healthcare professional, or resolution of symptoms. Mobile phlebotomists in the prospective study collected whole blood, serum and a nasopharyngeal or oropharyngeal swab from every participant. Prospective study participants could optionally give additional blood draws and questionnaires over a 2-month period. Before DNA extraction, blood samples from the prospective study were shipped at room temperature or frozen. The immunoSEQ Assay, a bias-controlled multiplex PCR, was used to amplify TCRbeta CDR3 regions from genomic DNA. The source study handled its data this way. Within the assay, amplification of reference gene primers was used to estimate how many nucleated cells each sample contained. To quantify the absolute abundance of each unique TCRbeta CDR3 rearrangement, sequence reads were collapsed and filtered. For each sample, productive Simpson clonality was calculated as the square root of Simpson's diversity index over productive rearrangements. TCRdb stores this immuneACCESS table with in-frame sequences only. Part of the clones is absent; in the studies checked, under half of the shortfall reflects unresolved V genes, and no reason is known for the rest. That table supplies the V and J calls and clone size; D and trimming were determined from the DNA. Within this sample are hundreds of thousands of clones, with around nine tenths of them counted one time only. Clones ranked in the top ten supply roughly 2.6% of the sample.

The sample holds one count of this clone. It has no known antigen specificity. No much larger clonotype is one base removed from it; base qualities were not supplied. Reading the germline V gene (reference sequence) gives CDR1 SGHKS and CDR2 YYEKEE. For this chain, trimming is 4 bases at the V end and 7 bases at the J end, and the number of junction bases without a gene match is 13. Counted from cysteine to phenylalanine, this CDR3 has 16 amino acids. Only the CDR3 portion is preserved as DNA: 48 bases, with reading frame beginning at the first base. The origin of this receptor is a man aged 55 to 69 who had recovered from COVID-19. Sequences were obtained from PBMCs or T cells enriched from blood (not recorded which). Here the chain combines TRBV5-5 and TRBJ2-1, with 8 middle bases fitting TRBD2. The DNA sequence is as follows: TGTGCCAGCAGCCGGGCCTCCGGGAGGGCATCAAATGAGCAGTTCTTC. Its protein is CASSRASGRASNEQFF.